This entry lists 10 T cell receptor beta chains sequenced from one sample in a study of shared clonotypes between healthy human individuals. The method was immunoSEQ multiplex PCR; TCRdb's version includes in-frame clones alone and lacks a portion of them. This table has a few million clones, 85% to 95% appearing once. The material sequenced was naive CD4+ T cells sorted from blood. The subset was: CD45RA+ positively selected. The receptors come from a man in his late teens or twenties in good health.

The CDR3 reads CASSYSTGEDTQYF. Written as DNA, the CDR3 is TGTGCCAGCAGTTATTCTACAGGGGAAGATACGCAGTATTTT. The rearrangement links TRBV6-5 to TRBJ2-3; TRBD1 matches at 7 bases. The CDR3 has 14 residues. Trimming at V came to 3 bases and at J to 5 bases, leaving 5 bases not matched to a gene. CDR1 and CDR2 (germline): MNHEY, SVGAGI.

The chain is built from TRBV4-3 and TRBJ2-3, with D hard to call. Deletions cut 0 bases from V and 0 bases from J, with 7 bases between. CDR3 length: 15 amino acids. Germline values: CDR1 LGHNA, CDR2 YSLEER. The CDR3 DNA reads as TGCGCCAGCAGCCAAGATGGTTATAGCACAGATACGCAGTATTTT. Its translation: CASSQDGYSTDTQYF.

The chain uses TRBV7-6 and TRBJ1-4; a weak D match, TRBD1 (6 bases). The CDR3 covers 15 residues. Per the germline V gene, CDR1 is SGHVS and CDR2 is FNYEAQ. V was pared by 6 bases and J by 0 bases, with 11 bases between. The CDR3 loop reads CASRSKGATNEKLFF. DNA of the CDR3: TGTGCCAGCAGGTCTAAGGGGGCAACTAATGAAAAACTGTTTTTT.

The chain is built from TRBV21-1 and TRBJ2-1. TRBV21-1 is recorded as a pseudogene. This CDR3 is built from 16 residues. CDR3 sequence reads: CASSCRAVRGYNEQFF. CDR3 nucleotide sequence: TGTGCCAGCAGCTGTCGGGCCGTAAGAGGTTACAATGAGCAGTTCTTC.

V usage is TRBV7-9 and J usage is TRBJ2-5; 8 positions match TRBD1. Unmatched junction bases numbered 10, after V lost 6 bases and J lost 4 bases. This CDR3 is built from 15 residues. Per germline, CDR1 SEHNR and CDR2 FQNEAQ (reference sequence). The CDR3 region is CASSSDRVGAETQYF. CDR3 sequence (DNA): TGTGCCAGCAGTTCGGACAGGGTAGGGGCAGAGACCCAGTACTTC.

The chain combines TRBV11-2 with TRBJ2-5; 9 nucleotides match TRBD2. This CDR3 spans 16 amino acids. The germline V gene encodes CDR1 SGHAT and CDR2 FQNNGV. Trimming removed 5 bases from V and 2 bases from J; junction bases left unmatched: 9. CDR3 loop: CASSPGGSGGQETQYF. The CDR3, as DNA: TGTGCCAGCAGCCCCGGGGGTAGCGGGGGACAAGAGACCCAGTACTTC.

This chain uses TRBV6-5 with TRBJ2-5; 7 nucleotides agree with TRBD1. Germline-derived CDR1 and CDR2 are MNHEY and SVGAGI. The CDR3 spans 13 residues. V was clipped by 5 bases and J by 2 bases; unmatched bases: 2. CDR3 residues: CASSVGQQETQYF. The CDR3 DNA sequence: TGTGCCAGCAGTGTGGGACAGCAAGAGACCCAGTACTTC.

This sequence joins TRBV7-6 and TRBJ1-2; TRBD1 matches at 7 bases. The trim removed 2 bases at V and 4 bases at J, leaving 4 bases unmatched. This CDR3 spans 14 amino acids. Looked up from germline, CDR1 is SGHVS and CDR2 is FNYEAQ. The CDR3 region has the DNA TGTGCCAGCAGCTTACAGACAGGGACCTATGGCTACACCTTC. Translated: CASSLQTGTYGYTF. The variable domain in full, completed from reference TRBV7-6 and TRBJ1-2, reads GAGVSQSPRYKVTKRGQDVALRCDPISGHVSLYWYRQALGQGPEFLTYFNYEAQQDKSGLPNDRFSAERPEGSISTLTIQRTEQRDSAMYRCASSLQTGTYGYTFGSGTRLTVV.

With regard to this clone: In the same sample, other DNA sequences code for this CDR3. J is TRBJ2-5 and V is TRBV30, with D perhaps assigned TRBD1 or TRBD2 (5 bases each). The CDR3 sequence is 13 residues long. The germline V and J ends were trimmed by 3 bases and 2 bases, with 10 bases remaining between them. From germline, CDR1 is GTSNPN and CDR2 SVGIG (reference sequence). This CDR3 reads CAWSQGRQETQYF. The CDR3 coding sequence is TGTGCCTGGAGCCAGGGACGGCAAGAGACCCAGTACTTC.

This sequence joins TRBV4-3 and TRBJ1-1; 10 bases map to TRBD1. The CDR3 totals 22 residues. J gave up 4 bases and V 3 bases, and 26 bases lay outside the gene matches. Germline lookup yields CDR1 LGHNA and CDR2 YSLEER. CDR3 protein: CASSHPEPGQGTSNRIGTEAFF. CDR3 in DNA: TGCGCCAGCAGCCACCCTGAACCGGGACAGGGGACCTCGAATCGGATCGGCACTGAAGCTTTCTTT.